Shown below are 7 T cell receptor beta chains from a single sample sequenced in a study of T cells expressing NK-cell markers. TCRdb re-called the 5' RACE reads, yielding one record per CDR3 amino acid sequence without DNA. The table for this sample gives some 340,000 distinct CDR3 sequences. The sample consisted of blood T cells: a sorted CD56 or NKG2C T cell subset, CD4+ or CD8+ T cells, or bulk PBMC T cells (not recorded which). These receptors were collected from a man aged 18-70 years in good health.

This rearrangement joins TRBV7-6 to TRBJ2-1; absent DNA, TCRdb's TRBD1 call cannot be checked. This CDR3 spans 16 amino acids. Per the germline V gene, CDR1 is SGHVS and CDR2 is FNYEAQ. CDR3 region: CASSLVGGQEYNEQFF.

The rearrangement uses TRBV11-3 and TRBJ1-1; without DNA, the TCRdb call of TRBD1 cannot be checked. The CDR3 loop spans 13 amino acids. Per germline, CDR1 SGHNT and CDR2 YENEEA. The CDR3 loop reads CASSPRPGTEAFF. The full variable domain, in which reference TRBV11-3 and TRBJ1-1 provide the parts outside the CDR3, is EAGVVQSPRYKIIEKKQPVAFWCNPISGHNTLYWYLQNLGQGPELLIRYENEEAVDDSQLPKDRFSAERLKGVDSTLKIQPAELGDSAVYLCASSPRPGTEAFFGQGTRLTVV.

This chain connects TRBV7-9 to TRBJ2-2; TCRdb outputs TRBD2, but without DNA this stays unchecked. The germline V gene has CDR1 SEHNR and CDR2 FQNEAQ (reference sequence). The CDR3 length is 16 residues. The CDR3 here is CASSLLATSLAGELFF.

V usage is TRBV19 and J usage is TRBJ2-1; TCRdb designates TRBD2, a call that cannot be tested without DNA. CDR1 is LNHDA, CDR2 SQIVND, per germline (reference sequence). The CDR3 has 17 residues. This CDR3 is CASSRTSGEVSYNEQFF.

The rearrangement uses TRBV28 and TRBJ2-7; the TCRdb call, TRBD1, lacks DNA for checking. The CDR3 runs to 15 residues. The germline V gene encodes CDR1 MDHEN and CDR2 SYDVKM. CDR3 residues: CASSFWFQGTYEQYF.

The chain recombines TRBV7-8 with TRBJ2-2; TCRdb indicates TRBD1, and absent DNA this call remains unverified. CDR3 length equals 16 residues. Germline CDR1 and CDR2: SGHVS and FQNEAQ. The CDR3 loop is CASSGEGQPNTGELFF.

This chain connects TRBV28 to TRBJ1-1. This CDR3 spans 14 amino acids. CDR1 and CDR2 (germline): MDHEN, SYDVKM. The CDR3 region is CASSRSAMNTEAFF.